This TCR beta chain derives from a study of identical twins. The germline V gene has CDR1 LGHNA and CDR2 YNFKEQ. The CDR3 has 14 residues. Trimming took off 0 bases at V and 5 bases at J, with 9 bases between the two ends. TCRdb re-called the 5' RACE reads through MiXCR, storing one row per CDR3 protein. The sample has about 280,000 distinct CDR3 sequences, about 8.1% seen once. Study outcomes and limitations: Alpha sequences that were out-of-frame and twin-shared showed an excess of low generation probability.

This clonotype was recorded a few times. Its cognate antigen is unknown. A further study also used this sample, focusing on yellow fever vaccine responses in identical twins.

Specimen: memory (CD45RO+) T cells sorted from blood. The chain has TRBV4-2 and TRBJ2-3; no clear D. The TCR comes from a woman aged 18-35 years in good health. The CDR3 protein is CASSQDSWRDTQYF. The DNA for the CDR3 is TGTGCCAGCAGCCAAGATTCCTGGCGAGATACGCAGTATTTT.